These T cell receptor beta chains were read from a single sample in a study of T cells in Graves' hyperthyroidism and ophthalmopathy. TCRdb analysed the multiplex PCR reads with MiXCR anew, one entry per CDR3 protein. Of 700,000 or so distinct CDR3 sequences in the sample, about 17% were seen once. Sequenced material: blood. Every receptor here comes from a man aged 18 to 35 with Graves' hyperthyroidism. Each CDR3 is given with its conserved first and last residue. The D gene is left open where the match is weak. Clone sizes are given selectively: once, few, many, or a class where the clone is expanded.

TRBD1	TRBV7-9	many	TRBJ2-7	CASSYGQGVEQYF	TGTGCCAGCAGTTATGGACAGGGAGTCGAGCAGTACTTC
NA	TRBV6-2/TRBV6-3	NA	TRBJ1-5	CASSYLGVYSNQPQHF	TGTGCCAGCAGTTACCTCGGAGTTTATAGCAATCAGCCCCAGCATTTT
NA	TRBV11-1	many	TRBJ2-1	CASSERVQSSYNEQFF	TGTGCCAGCAGCGAAAGAGTTCAGAGCTCCTACAATGAGCAGTTCTTC
NA	TRBV10-2	NA	TRBJ2-1	CASYSGNEQFF	TGCGCCAGTTACAGTGGGAATGAGCAGTTCTTC
NA	TRBV30	NA	TRBJ2-3	CAWSVRKGTGTDTQYF	TGTGCCTGGAGTGTAAGGAAGGGGACGGGCACAGATACGCAGTATTTT
NA	TRBV12-3/TRBV12-4	many	TRBJ2-3	CASSSRRVFTDTQYF	TGTGCCAGCAGTTCCCGACGGGTTTTCACAGATACGCAGTATTTT
TRBD2	TRBV7-2	NA	TRBJ2-7	CASNPSGKYEQYF	TGTGCCAGCAACCCTAGCGGGAAGTACGAGCAGTACTTC
TRBD1	TRBV7-2	NA	TRBJ2-5	CASSFDRGGTQYF	TGTGCCAGCAGCTTTGACAGGGGTGGGACCCAGTACTTC
NA	TRBV27	few	TRBJ2-7	CAGWGEPFYEQYF	TGTGCCGGATGGGGGGAGCCCTTCTACGAGCAGTACTTC
TRBD1	TRBV12-3/TRBV12-4	many	TRBJ2-7	CASRRDRGNYEQYF	TGTGCCAGCAGGAGGGACAGGGGAAACTACGAGCAGTACTTC
NA	TRBV11-3	NA	TRBJ2-2	CASSLEWGTGELFF	TGTGCCAGCAGCCTCGAGTGGGGGACCGGGGAGCTGTTTTTT
NA	TRBV20-1	NA	TRBJ2-3	CSLGDRSTDTQYF	TGCAGCTTGGGGGACCGAAGCACAGATACGCAGTATTTT
TRBD1	TRBV3-1	NA	TRBJ2-7	CASSRTRTGASYEQYF	TGTGCCAGCAGCCGGACCCGGACAGGGGCATCCTACGAGCAGTACTTC
NA	TRBV5-5	many	TRBJ2-1	CASSFQNPRDEQFF	TGTGCCAGCAGCTTCCAGAACCCGCGGGATGAGCAGTTCTTC
TRBD2	TRBV28	many	TRBJ2-1	CASRWEAGADEQFF	TGTGCCAGCCGTTGGGAAGCGGGAGCGGATGAGCAGTTCTTC
NA	TRBV20-1	many	TRBJ2-1	CSARVVRGGNEQFF	TGCAGTGCTAGAGTGGTCAGGGGTGGCAATGAGCAGTTCTTC
NA	TRBV7-2	many	TRBJ2-7	CASSSPFRGGYEQYF	TGTGCCAGCAGCTCCCCCTTCAGGGGAGGCTACGAGCAGTACTTC
NA	TRBV19	NA	TRBJ2-2	CASTNRVPGELFF	TGTGCCAGTACCAACAGGGTTCCCGGGGAGCTGTTTTTT
NA	TRBV19	NA	TRBJ1-2	CASSTRVNGYTF	TGTGCCAGTAGTACCAGGGTCAATGGCTACACCTTC
NA	TRBV7-3	many	TRBJ2-3	CASSLTRLDTQYF	TGTGCCAGCAGCCTAACCCGTTTAGATACGCAGTATTTT
TRBD2	TRBV28	few	TRBJ2-1	CASSPGLAHNKQFF	TGTGCCAGCTCACCGGGACTAGCGCATAATAAGCAGTTCTTC
TRBD2	TRBV10-3	NA	TRBJ2-2	CAISERGAGELFF	TGTGCCATCAGTGAGCGGGGGGCCGGGGAGCTGTTTTTT
TRBD2	TRBV20-1	many	TRBJ2-7	CSALVLAGTYEQYF	TGCAGTGCTCTCGTACTAGCGGGCACCTACGAGCAGTACTTC
NA	TRBV12-3/TRBV12-4	few	TRBJ2-1	CASSLARAEVPLFNEQFF	TGTGCCAGCAGTTTAGCTCGGGCCGAAGTCCCTCTTTTCAATGAGCAGTTCTTC
TRBD2	TRBV29-1	NA	TRBJ2-2	CSVAKRESTGELFF	TGCAGCGTTGCCAAGCGGGAGAGTACCGGGGAGCTGTTTTTT
TRBD1	TRBV9	few	TRBJ2-7	CASSPRDRPTYEQYF	TGTGCCAGCAGCCCAAGGGACAGGCCTACCTACGAGCAGTACTTC
NA	TRBV18	NA	TRBJ2-4	CASSHPPIKDIQYF	TGTGCCAGCTCACACCCCCCTATCAAGGACATTCAGTACTTC
TRBD2	TRBV6-1	few	TRBJ2-1	CASSGGTSAASSYNEQFF	TGTGCCAGCAGTGGCGGGACTAGCGCCGCGAGCTCCTACAATGAGCAGTTCTTC
NA	TRBV11-1	many	TRBJ2-7	CASSRLSGDGTYEQYF	TGTGCCAGCAGCCGCCTGAGTGGGGACGGAACCTACGAGCAGTACTTC
NA	TRBV20-1	many	TRBJ1-1	CSAISLARNTEAFF	TGCAGTGCTATCTCCCTAGCCAGGAACACTGAAGCTTTCTTT